A single sample is the source of the 30 T cell receptor beta chains below, sequenced in a study of patients and donors after allogeneic stem cell transplantation. Each CDR3 protein gets one entry after TCRdb re-called the RT-PCR reads with MiXCR. The data contain roughly 880,000 distinct CDR3 sequences, more than 15% of them seen just once; the ten biggest clones take up roughly 6%. The sample was blood, either unsorted or a sorted T cell fraction (not recorded which). The receptors were sampled from a human donor who was either an allogeneic HSCT recipient or a stem cell or donor lymphocyte infusion donor (not recorded which). It is not recorded whose cells these are; they may come from a transplant donor.

The chain links TRBV10-3 to TRBJ2-1; TRBD2 is a possible D gene (5 bases). Germline lookup yields CDR1 ENHRY and CDR2 SYGVKD. The CDR3 totals 11 residues. The V and J ends lost 7 bases and 7 bases respectively, with 8 bases between them. The CDR3 region has the DNA TGTGCCATCAAATCGGGGAATGAGCAGTTCTTC. Translating it yields CAIKSGNEQFF.

This clonotype was recorded a few times. J is TRBJ2-1 and V is TRBV6-5, with D possibly matching TRBD2 (6 bases). Trimming stripped 3 bases from V and 3 bases from J, with 24 bases between. The CDR3 sequence is 19 residues long. Germline values: CDR1 MNHEY, CDR2 SVGAGI. CDR3 loop: CASSYFRGIPRFGYNEQFF. The CDR3, as DNA: TGTGCCAGCAGTTATTTTCGGGGGATCCCACGCTTCGGCTACAATGAGCAGTTCTTC.

The genes are TRBV6-1 and TRBJ1-1, with D uncertain. CDR3 length: 14 amino acids. The V gene lost 2 bases and the J gene lost 7 bases, with 14 bases spanning the gap. Germline CDR1 reads MNHNS; CDR2 reads SASEGT. The CDR3 DNA reads TGTGCCAGCAGTGAATGGAAGGCAATCTTTGAAGCTTTCTTT. Protein sequence: CASSEWKAIFEAFF.

The sample holds a few counts of this clonotype. The genes are TRBV5-5 and TRBJ2-1; TRBD1 aligns across 8 bases. The germline V gene has CDR1 SGHKS and CDR2 YYEKEE (reference sequence). V trimming: 4 bases; J trimming: 6 bases; junction bases outside the gene matches: 12. The CDR3 sequence is 16 residues long. The CDR3 DNA reads as TGTGCCAGCAGCCCGGTAGGACAGGGAATCTTCAATGAGCAGTTCTTC. Its translation: CASSPVGQGIFNEQFF.

J is TRBJ1-2 and V is TRBV24-1, with D maybe TRBD1 (6 bases). Germline CDR1 reads KGHDR; CDR2 reads SFDVKD. Trimming pared 0 bases from V and 8 bases from J, leaving 12 bases between. The CDR3 consists of 14 residues. DNA for the CDR3: TGTGCCACCAGTGATTTGCAACAGGGTGACGGCTACACCTTC. This sequence encodes CATSDLQQGDGYTF.

J is TRBJ2-2 and V is TRBV20-1; TRBD1 aligns across 10 bases. Looked up from germline, CDR1 is DFQATT and CDR2 is SNEGSKA (reference sequence). The CDR3 extends over 17 amino acids. V dropped 1 base and J dropped 0; count of bases not matched to a gene: 5. The CDR3 DNA reads as TGCAGTGCTAGAGTCGACAGGGGGCCATCGAACACCGGGGAGCTGTTTTTT. Protein: CSARVDRGPSNTGELFF.

The chain joins TRBV24-1 to TRBJ2-7, with TRBD2 matching over 9 bases. CDR1 and CDR2 from the germline V gene are KGHDR and SFDVKD. This CDR3 is built from 16 residues. V shed 1 base, J shed 6 bases, and the junction held 9 bases outside the gene matches. The chain's CDR3 is CATSDFSNSGSIEQYF. The DNA for the CDR3 is TGTGCCACCAGTGATTTCAGTAATAGCGGGAGCATCGAGCAGTACTTC.

The chain combines TRBV19 with TRBJ2-4; tentatively, D is TRBD2 (6 bases). Trimming stripped 5 bases from V and 1 base from J, with 15 bases between. The germline CDR1 and CDR2 sequences are LNHDA and SQIVND (reference sequence). This CDR3 is built from 16 residues. CDR3 coding DNA: TGTGCCAGTAGTCCCAGGGACGGAGGGGCCAAAAACATTCAGTACTTC. This sequence encodes CASSPRDGGAKNIQYF.

The table lists this clonotype with a few counts. The chain joins TRBV24-1 to TRBJ1-1; 8 bases map to TRBD1. Per germline, CDR1 KGHDR and CDR2 SFDVKD. The junction had 6 bases not matched to a gene; V was cut back by 4 bases and J by 9 bases. The CDR3 spans 13 residues. CDR3 loop: CATSDPGQGKAFF. CDR3 in DNA: TGTGCCACCAGTGACCCCGGACAGGGAAAAGCTTTCTTT.

J is TRBJ2-7 and V is TRBV27, with TRBD1 matching over 8 bases. The CDR3 totals 14 residues. The germline gives CDR1 MNHEY, CDR2 SMNVEV (reference sequence). The trim removed 6 bases at V and 11 bases at J, leaving 15 bases unmatched. The CDR3 nucleotides are TGTGCCAGCAGACTTACCTTAGCCGTGGACAGGGAGTACTTC. Translation gives CASRLTLAVDREYF.

The rearrangement joins TRBV9 to TRBJ2-1, with D possibly matching TRBD1 (6 bases). Per the germline V gene, CDR1 is SGDLS and CDR2 is YYNGEE. Trimming left V 2 bases short and J 8 bases short, with 11 bases between. The CDR3 runs to 13 residues. The CDR3 region is CASSVYRVDEQFF. The CDR3 nucleotides read TGTGCCAGCAGCGTGTACAGGGTTGATGAGCAGTTCTTC.

The chain carries TRBV27 and TRBJ2-7; weak D call: TRBD2 (5 bases). This CDR3 contains 15 residues. Trimming took off 2 bases at V and 0 bases at J, with 11 bases between the two ends. The V gene's germline CDR1 is MNHEY and CDR2 SMNVEV (reference sequence). As DNA, the CDR3 is TGTGCCAGCAGTTTAAGCGGACGGGACTCCTACGAGCAGTACTTC. Translating gives CASSLSGRDSYEQYF.

This clonotype was observed at least ten times. The chain recombines TRBV7-6 with TRBJ2-7; 10 positions match TRBD1. Trimming cost V 5 bases and J 3 bases; bases outside gene matches: 4. CDR1 and CDR2 from the germline V gene are SGHVS and FNYEAQ. The CDR3 loop spans 14 amino acids. Here the CDR3 DNA reads TGTGCCAGCAGCCCGGACAGGGGGGGCTACGAGCAGTACTTC. Translation: CASSPDRGGYEQYF.

The J gene is TRBJ1-1, the V gene TRBV5-1; TRBD1 aligns across 7 bases. Germline loops: CDR1 SGHRS, CDR2 YFSETQ. Trimming took 2 bases from V and 1 from J; bases not matched to a gene: 11. The CDR3 covers 17 residues. CDR3 nucleotides: TGCGCCAGCAGCTTAAAGGCAACAGGGGCCAAGAACACTGAAGCTTTCTTT. This encodes CASSLKATGAKNTEAFF.

This sequence joins TRBV27 and TRBJ1-2; tentatively, D is TRBD1 (5 bases). From germline, CDR1 is MNHEY and CDR2 SMNVEV (reference sequence). This CDR3 is 14 amino acids long. Trimming cost V 3 bases and J 5 bases, with 13 bases left between them. The CDR3 loop reads CASSFGPDRYGYTF. The CDR3 nucleotides read TGTGCCAGCAGTTTTGGCCCCGACAGATATGGCTACACCTTC.

This clonotype showed up just a few times. The chain combines TRBV6-5 with TRBJ2-7; no firm D call. Germline lookup yields CDR1 MNHEY and CDR2 SVGAGI. Trimming cost V 0 bases and J 1 base, with 7 bases left between them. This CDR3 is 14 amino acids long. The CDR3 nucleotides are TGTGCCAGCAGTTACTCATACGGATCCTACGAGCAGTACTTC. This codes for CASSYSYGSYEQYF.

The V call is TRBV6-1, the J call TRBJ2-7; D gene ambiguous. Per germline, CDR1 MNHNS and CDR2 SASEGT. CDR3 length: 15 residues. Trimming left V 6 bases short and J 3 bases short, with 18 bases between. For the CDR3, the DNA is TGTGCCAGCAGCCCCTCCTCGAGCTGGGGCTACGAGCAGTACTTC. This codes for CASSPSSSWGYEQYF.

The chain recombines TRBV7-8 with TRBJ2-7; D is perhaps TRBD1 (5 bases). Trimming left V 8 bases short and J 3 bases short, with 14 bases between. CDR3 length: 13 residues. Germline V lookup: CDR1 SGHVS, CDR2 FQNEAQ. The CDR3 nucleotides are TGTGCCAGCGGGGAAGGGGCCATCTACGAGCAGTACTTC. Its protein product is CASGEGAIYEQYF.

The V call is TRBV3-1, the J call TRBJ2-7; possibly TRBD2 for D (6 bases). The CDR3 loop spans 16 amino acids. From germline, CDR1 is LGHDT and CDR2 YNNKEL (reference sequence). V was cut by 2 bases and J by 2 bases, with 16 bases left in between. Here the CDR3 DNA reads TGTGCCAGCAGCCAAAGTGGAGGGGTTGGTCCCTACGAGCAGTACTTC. Its protein is CASSQSGGVGPYEQYF.

The table lists this clonotype with a few counts. This sequence joins TRBV18 and TRBJ1-1; D is possibly TRBD1 (5 bases). Germline assignment: CDR1 KGHSH and CDR2 LQKENI. CDR3 size: 15 residues. The V end was cut by 0 bases, the J end by 0 bases, with 8 bases between. CDR3 nucleotides: TGTGCCAGCTCACCACCAACAGGAGTGAACACTGAAGCTTTCTTT. The encoded protein is CASSPPTGVNTEAFF.

This clonotype has only a few counts. V usage is TRBV5-1 and J usage is TRBJ2-1; tentatively, D is TRBD2 (5 bases). The ends were cut back, 4 bases at V and 8 bases at J, with 22 bases in the middle. The CDR3 has 16 residues. The germline gives CDR1 SGHRS, CDR2 YFSETQ. CDR3 loop: CASSPTLGGLGDEQFF. The CDR3 coding sequence is TGCGCCAGCAGCCCTACTTTGGGCGGGCTCGGGGATGAGCAGTTCTTC.

The rearrangement joins TRBV15 to TRBJ2-6; D is undetermined. Germline assignment: CDR1 LNHNV and CDR2 YYDKDF (reference sequence). Trimming stripped 1 base from V and 0 bases from J, with 10 bases between. The CDR3 is made up of 17 amino acids. CDR3: CATSRGDGLSGANVLTF. DNA for the CDR3: TGTGCCACCAGCAGAGGAGACGGCCTCTCTGGGGCCAACGTCCTGACTTTC. Supplemented by reference TRBV15 and TRBJ2-6, the full variable domain reads DAMVIQNPRYQVTQFGKPVTLSCSQTLNHNVMYWYQQKSSQAPKLLFHYYDKDFNNEADTPDNFQSRRPNTSFCFLDIRSPGLGDTAMYLCATSRGDGLSGANVLTFGAGSRLTVL.

The chain uses TRBV7-3 and TRBJ1-5; 8 nucleotides agree with TRBD1. V lost 5 bases and J lost 4; bases outside the gene matches: 13. Germline lookup yields CDR1 SGHTA and CDR2 FQGTGA. CDR3 length: 17 amino acids. CDR3 DNA sequence: TGTGCCAGCAGCACCCTCCAGGGGGCGCAGAGAAATCAGCCCCAGCATTTT. This sequence encodes CASSTLQGAQRNQPQHF.

This clonotype has more than one count but fewer than ten. V is TRBV12-3 or TRBV12-4 and J is TRBJ2-1; 8 nucleotides line up with TRBD2. The CDR3 totals 15 residues. V lost 4 bases to trimming and J lost 3 bases; unmatched junction nucleotides: 5. The CDR3 DNA sequence: TGTGCCAGCAGTTCCGGGACTAGGAACTACAATGAGCAGTTCTTC. This codes for CASSSGTRNYNEQFF.

At least ten counts were recorded for this clonotype. The chain links TRBV27 to TRBJ1-1; the match to TRBD1 covers 8 bases. This CDR3 is built from 14 residues. After removal of 6 bases from V and 4 bases from J, the junction contained 7 bases not matched to a gene. Germline values: CDR1 MNHEY, CDR2 SMNVEV (reference sequence). The DNA of the CDR3 is TGTGCCAGCAGCCGGACAGGGAGGGGCACTGAAGCTTTCTTT. Protein sequence: CASSRTGRGTEAFF.

This clonotype has more than one count but fewer than ten. This rearrangement joins TRBV4-3 to TRBJ2-7; no clear D. The CDR3 extends over 14 amino acids. The germline gives CDR1 LGHNA, CDR2 YSLEER. V gave up 2 bases and J gave up 0 bases, with 8 bases separating them. As DNA, the CDR3 is TGCGCCAGCAGCCAAACGCGCTACTCCTACGAGCAGTACTTC. Translating it yields CASSQTRYSYEQYF.

This clonotype was found a few times. This chain links TRBV5-1 with TRBJ2-7; 9 nucleotides line up with TRBD1. Per the germline V gene, CDR1 is SGHRS and CDR2 is YFSETQ. V lost 0 bases to trimming and J lost 3 bases; unmatched junction nucleotides: 7. The CDR3 is 16 amino acids. The CDR3 coding sequence is TGCGCCAGCAGCTTGGGTACCGGGACAGGGAGCTACGAGCAGTACTTC. Its protein product is CASSLGTGTGSYEQYF.

This clonotype was counted a few times. This chain uses TRBV7-2 with TRBJ1-2, with a tentative D call TRBD1 (6 bases). In germline, CDR1 is SGHTA, CDR2 FQGNSA. Trimming took 5 bases from V and 6 from J, leaving 16 bases between them. CDR3 size: 14 residues. The CDR3 region is CASSPFDRLNGYTF. CDR3 nucleotides: TGTGCCAGCAGCCCATTCGACAGGTTGAATGGCTACACCTTC.

V gene TRBV9 combines with J gene TRBJ2-3; tentatively, D is TRBD2 (5 bases). This CDR3 region has 15 residues. V was pared by 7 bases and J by 2 bases, with 17 bases between. CDR1 is SGDLS, CDR2 YYNGEE, per germline. This CDR3 is CASGESHGPTDTQYF. The DNA of the CDR3 is TGTGCCAGCGGGGAGTCCCATGGACCCACAGATACGCAGTATTTT.

This clonotype came up a few times. The CDR3 bases are TGCAGTGCTAGGAGGAGGACAGGGGGTCAGCCCCAGCATTTT. It is translated as CSARRRTGGQPQHF. This chain connects TRBV20-1 to TRBJ1-5; 10 positions match TRBD1. Per germline, CDR1 DFQATT and CDR2 SNEGSKA (reference sequence). The CDR3 has 14 amino acids. With V trimmed by 3 bases and J by 6 bases, 5 bases remained unmatched.